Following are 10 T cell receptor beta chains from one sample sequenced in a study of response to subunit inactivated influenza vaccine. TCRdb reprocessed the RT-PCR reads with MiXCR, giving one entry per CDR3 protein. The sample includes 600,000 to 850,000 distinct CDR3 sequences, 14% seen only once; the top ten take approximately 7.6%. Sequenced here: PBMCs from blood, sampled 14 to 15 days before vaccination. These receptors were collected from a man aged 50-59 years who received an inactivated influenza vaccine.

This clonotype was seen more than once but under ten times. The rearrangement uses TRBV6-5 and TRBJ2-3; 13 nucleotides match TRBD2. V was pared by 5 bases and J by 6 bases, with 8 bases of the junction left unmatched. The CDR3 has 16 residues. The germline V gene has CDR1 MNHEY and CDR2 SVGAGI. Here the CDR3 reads CASSHLGLAGEDTQYF. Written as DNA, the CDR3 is TGTGCCAGCAGTCACCTCGGACTAGCGGGAGAGGATACGCAGTATTTT.

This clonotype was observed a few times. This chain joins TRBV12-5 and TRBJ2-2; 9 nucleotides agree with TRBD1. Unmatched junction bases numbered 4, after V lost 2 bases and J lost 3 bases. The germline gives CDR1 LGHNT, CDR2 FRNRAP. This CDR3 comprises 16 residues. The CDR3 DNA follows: TGTGCTAGTGGTTTGTCACAGGGGGCTTACACCGGGGAGCTGTTTTTT. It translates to CASGLSQGAYTGELFF.

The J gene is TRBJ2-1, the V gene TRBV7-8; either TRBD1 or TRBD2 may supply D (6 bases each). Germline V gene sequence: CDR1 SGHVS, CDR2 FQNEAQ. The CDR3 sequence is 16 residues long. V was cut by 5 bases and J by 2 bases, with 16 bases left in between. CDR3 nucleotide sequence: TGTGCCAGCAGCCTTCCCGTAGGGGGGACCTACAATGAGCAGTTCTTC. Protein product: CASSLPVGGTYNEQFF.

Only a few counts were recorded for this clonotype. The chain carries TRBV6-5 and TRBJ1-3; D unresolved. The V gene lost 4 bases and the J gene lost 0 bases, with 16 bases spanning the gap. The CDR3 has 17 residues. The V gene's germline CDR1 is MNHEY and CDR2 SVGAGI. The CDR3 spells CASSSYQSATSGNTIYF. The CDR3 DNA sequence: TGTGCCAGCAGTTCCTACCAATCGGCCACCTCTGGAAACACCATATATTTT.

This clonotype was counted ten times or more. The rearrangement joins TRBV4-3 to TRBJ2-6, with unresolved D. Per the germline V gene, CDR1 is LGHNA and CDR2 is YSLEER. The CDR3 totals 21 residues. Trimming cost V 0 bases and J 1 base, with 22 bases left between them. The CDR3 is CASSQEWFPGPGTSGANVLTF. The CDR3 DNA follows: TGCGCCAGCAGCCAAGAATGGTTCCCGGGCCCTGGTACTTCTGGGGCCAACGTCCTGACTTTC.

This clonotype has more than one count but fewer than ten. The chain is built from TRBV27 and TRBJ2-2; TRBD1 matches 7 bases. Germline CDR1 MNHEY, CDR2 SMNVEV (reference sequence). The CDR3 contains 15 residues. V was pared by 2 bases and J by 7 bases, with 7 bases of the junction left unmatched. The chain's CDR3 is CASSLTGARFGELFF. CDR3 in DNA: TGTGCCAGCAGTTTAACAGGGGCTCGGTTCGGGGAGCTGTTTTTT.

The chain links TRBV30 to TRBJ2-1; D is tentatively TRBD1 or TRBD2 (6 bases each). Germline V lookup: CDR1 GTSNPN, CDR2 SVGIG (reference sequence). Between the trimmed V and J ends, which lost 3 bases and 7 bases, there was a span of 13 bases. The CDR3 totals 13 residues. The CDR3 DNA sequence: TGTGCCTGGAGAATCCAGGGGACTAATGAGCAGTTCTTC. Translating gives CAWRIQGTNEQFF.

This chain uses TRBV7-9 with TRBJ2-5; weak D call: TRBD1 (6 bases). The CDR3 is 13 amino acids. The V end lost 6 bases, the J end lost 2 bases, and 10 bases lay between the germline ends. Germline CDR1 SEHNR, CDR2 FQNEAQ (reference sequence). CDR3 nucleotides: TGTGCCAGCAGTGACAGGATTCAAGAGACCCAGTACTTC. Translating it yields CASSDRIQETQYF.

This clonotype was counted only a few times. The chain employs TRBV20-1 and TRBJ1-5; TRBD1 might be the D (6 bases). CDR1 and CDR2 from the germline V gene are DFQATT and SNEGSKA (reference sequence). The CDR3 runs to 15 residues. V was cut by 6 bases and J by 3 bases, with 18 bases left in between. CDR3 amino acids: CSAAVRGRYNQPQHF. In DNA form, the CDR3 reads TGCAGTGCAGCCGTCCGGGGGCGTTACAATCAGCCCCAGCATTTT.

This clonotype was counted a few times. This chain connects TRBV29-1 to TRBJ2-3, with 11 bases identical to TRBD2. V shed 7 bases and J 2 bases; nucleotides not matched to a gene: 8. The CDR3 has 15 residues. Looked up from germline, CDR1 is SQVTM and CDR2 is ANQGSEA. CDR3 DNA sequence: TGCAGCGCCTCCGGGACTAGCGGTTCCACAGATACGCAGTATTTT. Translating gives CSASGTSGSTDTQYF.